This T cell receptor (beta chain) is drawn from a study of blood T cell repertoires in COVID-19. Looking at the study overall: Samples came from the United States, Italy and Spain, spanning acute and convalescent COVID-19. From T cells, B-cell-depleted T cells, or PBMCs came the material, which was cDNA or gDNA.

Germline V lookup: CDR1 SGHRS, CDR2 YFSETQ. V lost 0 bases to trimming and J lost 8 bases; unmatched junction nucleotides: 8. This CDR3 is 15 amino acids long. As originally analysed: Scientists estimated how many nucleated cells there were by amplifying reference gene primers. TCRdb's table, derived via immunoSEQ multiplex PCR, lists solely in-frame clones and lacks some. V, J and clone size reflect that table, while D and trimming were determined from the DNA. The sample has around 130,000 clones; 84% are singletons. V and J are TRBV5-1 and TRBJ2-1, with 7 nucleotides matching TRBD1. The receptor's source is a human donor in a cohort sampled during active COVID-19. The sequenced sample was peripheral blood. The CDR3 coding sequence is TGCGCCAGCAGCTTGGTTGGCAGGGGGTCGGATGAGCAGTTCTTC. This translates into CASSLVGRGSDEQFF.